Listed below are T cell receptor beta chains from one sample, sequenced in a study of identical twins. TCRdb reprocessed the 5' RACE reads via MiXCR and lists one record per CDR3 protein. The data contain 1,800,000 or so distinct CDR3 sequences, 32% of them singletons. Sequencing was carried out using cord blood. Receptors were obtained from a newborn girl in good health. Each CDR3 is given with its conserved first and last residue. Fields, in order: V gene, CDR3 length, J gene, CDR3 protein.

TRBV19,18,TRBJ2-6,CASSLLALTSSGANVLTF
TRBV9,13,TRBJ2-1,CASSVGANNEQFF
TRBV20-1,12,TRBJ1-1,CSAGSVNTEAFF
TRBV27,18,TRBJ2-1,CASSWNSGEGPIYNEQFF
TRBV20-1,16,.,CSARDRKTGRAYEQYF
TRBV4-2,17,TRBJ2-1,CASSQQLSGGRLNEQFF
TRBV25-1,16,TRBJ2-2,CASSGTQGVSTGELFF
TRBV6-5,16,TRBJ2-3,CASSYRGLFRCDTQYF
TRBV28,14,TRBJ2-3,CASSVGQTTDTQYF
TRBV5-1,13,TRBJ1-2,CASSFTRRNGYTF